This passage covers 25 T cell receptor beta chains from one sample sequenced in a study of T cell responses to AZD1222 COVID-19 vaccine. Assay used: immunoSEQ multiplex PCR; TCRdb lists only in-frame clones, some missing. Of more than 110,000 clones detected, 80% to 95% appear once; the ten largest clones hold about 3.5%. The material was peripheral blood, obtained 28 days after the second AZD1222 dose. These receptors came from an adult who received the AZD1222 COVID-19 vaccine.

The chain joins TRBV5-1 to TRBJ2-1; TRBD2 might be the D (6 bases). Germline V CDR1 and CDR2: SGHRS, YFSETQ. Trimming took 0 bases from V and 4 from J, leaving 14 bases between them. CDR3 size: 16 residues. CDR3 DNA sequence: TGCGCCAGCAGCTTGGCCGGCGGGATTATATACAATGAGCAGTTCTTC. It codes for CASSLAGGIIYNEQFF.

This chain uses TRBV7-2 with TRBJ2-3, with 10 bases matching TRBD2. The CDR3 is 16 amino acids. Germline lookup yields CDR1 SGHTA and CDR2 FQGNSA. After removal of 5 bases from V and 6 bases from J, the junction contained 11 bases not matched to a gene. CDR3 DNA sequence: TGTGCCAGCAGCCGGACGGGTAGCGGGAGGCGGGATACGCAGTATTTT. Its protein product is CASSRTGSGRRDTQYF.

CDR3 sequence: CASSLVLAENYEQYF. In DNA, the CDR3 is TGTGCCAGCAGCTTAGTGCTAGCGGAGAATTACGAGCAGTACTTC. This rearrangement joins TRBV7-2 to TRBJ2-7; TRBD2 matches 7 bases. Germline CDR1 reads SGHTA; CDR2 reads FQGNSA. The CDR3 extends over 15 amino acids. V dropped 1 base and J dropped 4; count of bases not matched to a gene: 7. Full variable domain (rest looked up from reference TRBV7-2 and TRBJ2-7): GAGVSQSPSNKVTEKGKDVELRCDPISGHTALYWYRQSLGQGLEFLIYFQGNSAPDKSGLPSDRFSAERTGGSVSTLTIQRTQQEDSAVYLCASSLVLAENYEQYFGPGTRLTVT.

CDR3 amino acids: CATSEAGLVGGHEQFF. CDR3 coding DNA: TGTGCCACCAGTGAAGCCGGACTAGTGGGGGGCCATGAGCAGTTCTTC. V and J are TRBV24-1 and TRBJ2-1, with TRBD2 as a possible D gene (7 bases). Germline V gives CDR1 KGHDR, CDR2 SFDVKD. The CDR3 runs 16 residues. V lost 4 bases, J lost 8 bases, and 20 bases lay in between.

In nucleotides, the CDR3 is TGTGCCAGCAGTCTCTTCCGGCAAGAGACCCAGTACTTC. Its translation: CASSLFRQETQYF. The rearrangement links TRBV7-2 to TRBJ2-5; no firm D call. Looked up from germline, CDR1 is SGHTA and CDR2 is FQGNSA. The CDR3 runs 13 residues. V was shortened by 6 bases and J by 2 bases, with 10 bases between the two germline ends.

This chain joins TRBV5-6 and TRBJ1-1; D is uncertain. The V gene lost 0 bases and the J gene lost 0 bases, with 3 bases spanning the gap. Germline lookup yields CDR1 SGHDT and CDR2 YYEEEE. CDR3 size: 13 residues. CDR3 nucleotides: TGTGCCAGCAGCTTGGGGTTGAACACTGAAGCTTTCTTT. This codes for CASSLGLNTEAFF.

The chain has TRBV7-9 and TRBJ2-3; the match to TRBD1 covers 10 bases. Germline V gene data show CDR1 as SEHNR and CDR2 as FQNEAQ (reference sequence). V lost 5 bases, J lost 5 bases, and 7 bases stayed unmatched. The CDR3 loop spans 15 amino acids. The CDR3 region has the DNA TGTGCCAGCAGCCCCCCGTGGACAGGGGGAGATACGCAGTATTTT. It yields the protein CASSPPWTGGDTQYF.

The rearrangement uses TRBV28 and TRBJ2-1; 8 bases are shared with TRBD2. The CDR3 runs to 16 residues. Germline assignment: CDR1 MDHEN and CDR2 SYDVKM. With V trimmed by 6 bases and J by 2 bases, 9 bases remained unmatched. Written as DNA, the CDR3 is TGTGCCAGCAGCACCCCGGGACTAGAGGCCTACAATGAGCAGTTCTTC. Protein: CASSTPGLEAYNEQFF.

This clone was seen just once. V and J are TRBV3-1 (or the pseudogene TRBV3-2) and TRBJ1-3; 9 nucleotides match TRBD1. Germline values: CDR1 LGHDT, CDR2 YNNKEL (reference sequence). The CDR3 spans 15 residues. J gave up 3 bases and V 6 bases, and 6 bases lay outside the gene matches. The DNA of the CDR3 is TGTGCCAGCAGTCCGTGGACAGGGGATGGAAACACCATATATTTT. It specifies CASSPWTGDGNTIYF.

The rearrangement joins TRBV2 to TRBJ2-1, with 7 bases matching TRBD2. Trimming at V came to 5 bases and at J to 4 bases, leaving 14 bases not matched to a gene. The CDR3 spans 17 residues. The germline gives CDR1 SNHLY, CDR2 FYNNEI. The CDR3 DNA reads TGTGCCAGCAGTCCCTTAGCGGGCCTATCCCTATACAATGAGCAGTTCTTC. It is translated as CASSPLAGLSLYNEQFF.

The CDR3 DNA is TGTGCCACGGGGGGGTTGCAGGCCCACTCCTACAATGAGCAGTTCTTC. Its translation: CATGGLQAHSYNEQFF. The chain employs TRBV10-3 and TRBJ2-1; 8 nucleotides line up with TRBD2. The CDR3 length is 16 residues. Germline lookup yields CDR1 ENHRY and CDR2 SYGVKD. V dropped 10 bases and J dropped 0; count of bases not matched to a gene: 11.

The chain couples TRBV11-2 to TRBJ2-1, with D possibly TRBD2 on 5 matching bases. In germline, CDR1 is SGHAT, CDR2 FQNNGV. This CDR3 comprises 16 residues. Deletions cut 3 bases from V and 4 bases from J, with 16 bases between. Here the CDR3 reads CASSFPSGRTYNEQFF. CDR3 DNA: TGTGCCAGCAGCTTCCCCTCCGGACGGACTTACAATGAGCAGTTCTTC.

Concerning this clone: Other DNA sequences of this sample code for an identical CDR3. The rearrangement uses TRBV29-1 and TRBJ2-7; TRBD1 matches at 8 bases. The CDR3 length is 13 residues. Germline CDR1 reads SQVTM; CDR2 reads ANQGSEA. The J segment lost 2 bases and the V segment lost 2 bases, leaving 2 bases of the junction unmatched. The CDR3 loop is CSVETQGAYEQYF. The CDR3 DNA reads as TGCAGCGTTGAAACACAGGGGGCCTACGAGCAGTACTTC.

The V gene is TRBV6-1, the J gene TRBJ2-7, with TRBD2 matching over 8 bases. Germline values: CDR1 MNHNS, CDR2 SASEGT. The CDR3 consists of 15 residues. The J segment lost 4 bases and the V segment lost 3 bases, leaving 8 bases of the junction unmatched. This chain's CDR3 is CASSDGRSGSYEQYF. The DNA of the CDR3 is TGTGCCAGCAGTGACGGGAGGAGCGGGAGTTACGAGCAGTACTTC.

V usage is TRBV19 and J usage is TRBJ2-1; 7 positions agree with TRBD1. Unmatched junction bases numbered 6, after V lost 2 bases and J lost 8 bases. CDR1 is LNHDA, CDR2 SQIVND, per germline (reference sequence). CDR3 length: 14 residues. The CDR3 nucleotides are TGTGCCAGTAGTATAAGACAGGGACGCGATGAGCAGTTCTTC. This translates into CASSIRQGRDEQFF.

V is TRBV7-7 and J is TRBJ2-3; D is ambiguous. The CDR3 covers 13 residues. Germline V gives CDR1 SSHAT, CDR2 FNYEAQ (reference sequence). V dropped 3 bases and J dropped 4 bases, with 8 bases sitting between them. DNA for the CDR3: TGTGCCAGCAGCTTGGGTGGGGCAGATACGCAGTATTTT. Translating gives CASSLGGADTQYF. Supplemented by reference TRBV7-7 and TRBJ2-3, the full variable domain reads GAGVSQSPRYKVTKRGQDVTLRCDPISSHATLYWYQQALGQGPEFLTYFNYEAQPDKSGLPSDRFSAERPEGSISTLTIQRTEQRDSAMYRCASSLGGADTQYFGPGTRLTVL.

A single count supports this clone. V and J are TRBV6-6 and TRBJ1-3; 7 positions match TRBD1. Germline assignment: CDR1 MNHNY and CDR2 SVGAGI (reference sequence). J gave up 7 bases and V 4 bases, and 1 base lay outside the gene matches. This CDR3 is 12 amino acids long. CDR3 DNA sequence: TGTGCCAGCAGTTTACAGGGGAACACCATATATTTT. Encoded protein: CASSLQGNTIYF.

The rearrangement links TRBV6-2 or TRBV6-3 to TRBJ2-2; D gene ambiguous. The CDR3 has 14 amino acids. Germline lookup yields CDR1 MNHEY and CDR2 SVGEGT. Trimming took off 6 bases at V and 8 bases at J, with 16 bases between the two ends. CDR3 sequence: CASSTSLWGGELFF. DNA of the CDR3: TGTGCCAGCAGCACCTCCCTCTGGGGAGGGGAGCTGTTTTTT.

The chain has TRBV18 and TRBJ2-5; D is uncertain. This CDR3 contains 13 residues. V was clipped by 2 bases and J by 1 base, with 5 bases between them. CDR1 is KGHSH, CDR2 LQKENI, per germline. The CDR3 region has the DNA TGTGCCAGCTCACCAAGCGTCCAAGAGACCCAGTACTTC. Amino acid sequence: CASSPSVQETQYF.

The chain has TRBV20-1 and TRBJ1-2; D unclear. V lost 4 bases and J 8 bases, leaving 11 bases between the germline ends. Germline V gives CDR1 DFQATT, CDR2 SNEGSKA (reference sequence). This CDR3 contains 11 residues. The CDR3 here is CSANLLLGYTF. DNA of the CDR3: TGCAGTGCTAACCTCCTCTTAGGCTACACCTTC.

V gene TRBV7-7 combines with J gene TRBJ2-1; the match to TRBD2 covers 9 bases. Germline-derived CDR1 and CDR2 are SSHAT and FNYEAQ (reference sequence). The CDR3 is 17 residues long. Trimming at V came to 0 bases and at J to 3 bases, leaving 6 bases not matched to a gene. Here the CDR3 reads CASSLALAGPRYNEQFF. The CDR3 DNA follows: TGTGCCAGCAGCTTAGCGCTAGCGGGACCACGCTACAATGAGCAGTTCTTC.

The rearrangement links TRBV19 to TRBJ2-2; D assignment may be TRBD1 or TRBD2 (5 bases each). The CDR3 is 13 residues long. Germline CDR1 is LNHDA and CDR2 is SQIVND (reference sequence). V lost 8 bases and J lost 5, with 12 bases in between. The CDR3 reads CASYVGTTGELFF. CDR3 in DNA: TGTGCCAGTTACGTTGGGACGACCGGGGAGCTGTTTTTT.

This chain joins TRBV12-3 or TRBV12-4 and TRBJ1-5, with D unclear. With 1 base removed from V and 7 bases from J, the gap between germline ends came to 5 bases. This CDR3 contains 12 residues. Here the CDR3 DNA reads TGTGCCAGCAGTTTAGGACCCCAGCCCCAGCATTTT. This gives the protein CASSLGPQPQHF.

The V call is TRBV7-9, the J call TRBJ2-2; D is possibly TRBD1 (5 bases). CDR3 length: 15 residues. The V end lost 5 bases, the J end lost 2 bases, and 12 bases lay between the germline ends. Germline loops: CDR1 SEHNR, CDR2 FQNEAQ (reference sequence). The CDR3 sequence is CASSRTGVNTGELFF. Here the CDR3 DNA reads TGTGCCAGCAGCCGTACAGGTGTTAACACCGGGGAGCTGTTTTTT.

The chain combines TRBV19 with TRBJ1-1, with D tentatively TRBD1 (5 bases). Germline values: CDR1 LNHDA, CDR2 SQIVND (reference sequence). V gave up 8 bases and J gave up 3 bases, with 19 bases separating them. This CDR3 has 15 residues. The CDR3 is CASGIGRGSDTEAFF. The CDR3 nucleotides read TGTGCCAGTGGCATAGGAAGGGGTAGCGACACTGAAGCTTTCTTT.